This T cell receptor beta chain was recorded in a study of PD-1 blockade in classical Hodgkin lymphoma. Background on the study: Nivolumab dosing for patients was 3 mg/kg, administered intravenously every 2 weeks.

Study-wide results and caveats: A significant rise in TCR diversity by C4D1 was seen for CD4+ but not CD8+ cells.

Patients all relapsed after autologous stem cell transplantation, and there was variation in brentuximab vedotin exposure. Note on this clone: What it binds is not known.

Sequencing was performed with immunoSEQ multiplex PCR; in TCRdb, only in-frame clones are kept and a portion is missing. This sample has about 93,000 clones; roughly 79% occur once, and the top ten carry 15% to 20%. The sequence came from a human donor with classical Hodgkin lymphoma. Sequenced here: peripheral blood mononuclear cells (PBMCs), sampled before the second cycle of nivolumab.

CDR3 DNA sequence: TGTGCCAGTAGTCGCGGTTCCGGGAATCAGCCCCAGCATTTT. Encoded protein: CASSRGSGNQPQHF. The chain links TRBV19 to TRBJ1-5; D ambiguous. Trimming left V 5 bases short and J 4 bases short, with 12 bases between. From germline, CDR1 is LNHDA and CDR2 SQIVND (reference sequence). The CDR3 is 14 amino acids.